This T cell receptor beta chain stems from a study of T cells in Graves' hyperthyroidism and ophthalmopathy. Study-level points and caveats: Ophthalmopathy was separated from stable hyperthyroidism by a 13 V-J model.

RNA transcripts served as the template for amplifying TCR beta CDR3 regions. The study used the HTBI primer set for a first-round RT-PCR of the TCR CDR3. TCRdb processed the multiplex PCR reads anew with MiXCR; each CDR3 protein has one entry. The table records 490,000 or so distinct CDR3 sequences, under 25% of them present only once. Germline V lookup: CDR1 SGHRS, CDR2 YFSETQ. V was trimmed by 0 bases and J by 15 bases, leaving 19 bases between them. The CDR3 sequence is 14 residues long. This clonotype was counted only a few times. What it binds is not known. Patients showing uncontrolled infection, other autoimmune disease, pregnancy or lactation were ineligible.

The sample consisted of blood. The chain recombines TRBV5-1 with TRBJ2-1; D remains ambiguous. This clonotype was obtained from a woman aged 70-85 years with Graves' ophthalmopathy. In DNA form, the CDR3 reads TGCGCCAGCAGCTTGGACTCTCCAAGTGTTACATGGTTCTTC. As protein: CASSLDSPSVTWFF.